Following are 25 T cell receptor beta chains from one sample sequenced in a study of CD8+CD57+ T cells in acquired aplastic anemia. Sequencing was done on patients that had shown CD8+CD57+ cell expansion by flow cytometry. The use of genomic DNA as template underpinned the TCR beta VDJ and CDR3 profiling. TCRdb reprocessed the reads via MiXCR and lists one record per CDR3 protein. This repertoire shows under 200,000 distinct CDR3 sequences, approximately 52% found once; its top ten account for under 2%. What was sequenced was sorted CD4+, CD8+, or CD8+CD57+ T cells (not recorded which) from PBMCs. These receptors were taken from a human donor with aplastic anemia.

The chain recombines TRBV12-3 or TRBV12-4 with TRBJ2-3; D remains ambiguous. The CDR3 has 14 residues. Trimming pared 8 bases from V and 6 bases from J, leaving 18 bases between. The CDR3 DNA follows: TGTGCCAGCGTACTCTTACCTTCCGGGGATACGCAGTATTTT. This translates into CASVLLPSGDTQYF.

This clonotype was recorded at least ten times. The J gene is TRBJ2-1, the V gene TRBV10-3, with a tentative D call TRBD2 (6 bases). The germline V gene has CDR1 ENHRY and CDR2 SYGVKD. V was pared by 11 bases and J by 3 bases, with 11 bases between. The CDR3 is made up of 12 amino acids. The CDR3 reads CASGTFYNEQFF. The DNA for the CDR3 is TGTGCCTCAGGGACTTTCTACAATGAGCAGTTCTTC.

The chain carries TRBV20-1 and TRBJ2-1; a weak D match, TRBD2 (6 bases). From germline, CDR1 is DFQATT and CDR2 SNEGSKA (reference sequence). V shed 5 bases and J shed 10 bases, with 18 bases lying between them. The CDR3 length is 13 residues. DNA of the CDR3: TGCAGTGCTGGAGTCGGTCGGGAGACCGAGCAGTTCTTC. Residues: CSAGVGRETEQFF.

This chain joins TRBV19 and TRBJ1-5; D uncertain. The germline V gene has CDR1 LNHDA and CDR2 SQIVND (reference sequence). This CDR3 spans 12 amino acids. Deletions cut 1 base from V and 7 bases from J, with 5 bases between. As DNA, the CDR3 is TGTGCCAGTAGTATAGGGGCCCAGCCCCAGCATTTT. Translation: CASSIGAQPQHF.

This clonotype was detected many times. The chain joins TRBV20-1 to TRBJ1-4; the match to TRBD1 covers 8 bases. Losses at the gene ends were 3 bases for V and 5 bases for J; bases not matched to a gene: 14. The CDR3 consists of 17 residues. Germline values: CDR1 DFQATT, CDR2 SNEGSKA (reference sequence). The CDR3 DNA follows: TGCAGTGCTAGGGCCGGACAGGGAATTGTCCGAAATGAAAAACTGTTTTTT. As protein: CSARAGQGIVRNEKLFF.

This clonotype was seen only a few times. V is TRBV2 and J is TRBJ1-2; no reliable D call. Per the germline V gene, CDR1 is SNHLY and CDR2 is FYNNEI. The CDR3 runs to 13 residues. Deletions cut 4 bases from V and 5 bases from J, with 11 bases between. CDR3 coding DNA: TGTGCCAGCAGTGGGGAACGTGCTTATGGCTACACCTTC. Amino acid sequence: CASSGERAYGYTF.

CDR3 sequence: CASSLFGGVYNEQFF. CDR3 sequence (DNA): TGTGCCAGCAGCCTCTTCGGGGGGGTATACAATGAGCAGTTCTTC. The rearrangement uses TRBV11-2 and TRBJ2-1, with TRBD2 matching over 8 bases. The CDR3 consists of 15 residues. Trimming cost V 5 bases and J 4 bases; bases outside gene matches: 7. Germline V gives CDR1 SGHAT, CDR2 FQNNGV.

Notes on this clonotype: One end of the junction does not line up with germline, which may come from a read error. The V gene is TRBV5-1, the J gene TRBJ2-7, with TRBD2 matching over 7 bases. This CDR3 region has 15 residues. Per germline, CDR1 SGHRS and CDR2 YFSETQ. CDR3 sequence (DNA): TGCGCCAGCAGCTTTGGTCGGGGAGGGACCTACGAGCAGGACTTC. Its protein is CASSFGRGGTYEQDF. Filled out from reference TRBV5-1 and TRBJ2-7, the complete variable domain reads KAGVTQTPRYLIKTRGQQVTLSCSPISGHRSVSWYQQTPGQGLQFLFEYFSETQRNKGNFPGRFSGRQFSNSRSEMNVSTLELGDSALYLCASSFGRGGTYEQDFGPGTRLTVT.

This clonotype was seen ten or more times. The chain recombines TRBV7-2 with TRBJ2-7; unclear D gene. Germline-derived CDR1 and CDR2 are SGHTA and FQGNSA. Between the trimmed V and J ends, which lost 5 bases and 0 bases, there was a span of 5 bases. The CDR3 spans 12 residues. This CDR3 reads CASSHNSYEQYF. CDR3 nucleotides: TGTGCCAGCAGCCATAACTCCTACGAGCAGTACTTC. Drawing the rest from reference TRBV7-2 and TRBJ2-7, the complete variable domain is GAGVSQSPSNKVTEKGKDVELRCDPISGHTALYWYRQSLGQGLEFLIYFQGNSAPDKSGLPSDRFSAERTGGSVSTLTIQRTQQEDSAVYLCASSHNSYEQYFGPGTRLTVT.

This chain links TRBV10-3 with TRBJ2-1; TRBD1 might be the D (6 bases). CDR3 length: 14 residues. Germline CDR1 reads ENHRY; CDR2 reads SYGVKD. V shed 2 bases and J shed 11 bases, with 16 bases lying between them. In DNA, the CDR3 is TGTGCCATCAGTGAGATAGGGGACACCTCCAAGCAGTTCTTC. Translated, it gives CAISEIGDTSKQFF.

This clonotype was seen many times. The CDR3 sequence: CASSLEPSGGGYTDTQYF. The CDR3 DNA is TGCGCCAGCAGCTTGGAACCCTCAGGCGGGGGGTACACAGATACGCAGTATTTT. V is TRBV5-1 and J is TRBJ2-3, with 8 bases identical to TRBD2. V trimming: 0 bases; J trimming: 2 bases; junction bases outside the gene matches: 11. CDR1 and CDR2 from the germline V gene are SGHRS and YFSETQ. The CDR3 extends over 18 amino acids.

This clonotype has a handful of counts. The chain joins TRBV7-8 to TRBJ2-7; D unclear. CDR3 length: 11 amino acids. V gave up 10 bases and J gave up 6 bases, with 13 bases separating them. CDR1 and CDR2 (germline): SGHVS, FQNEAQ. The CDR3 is CATSPGREQYF. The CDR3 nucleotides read TGTGCCACCTCACCAGGTCGCGAGCAGTACTTC.

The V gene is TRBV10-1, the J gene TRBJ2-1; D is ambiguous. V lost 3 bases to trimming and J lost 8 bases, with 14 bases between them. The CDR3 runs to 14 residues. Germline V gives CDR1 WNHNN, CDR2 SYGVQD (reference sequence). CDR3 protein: CASSDADLGDEQFF. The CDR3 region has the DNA TGCGCCAGCAGTGATGCCGACCTTGGCGATGAGCAGTTCTTC.

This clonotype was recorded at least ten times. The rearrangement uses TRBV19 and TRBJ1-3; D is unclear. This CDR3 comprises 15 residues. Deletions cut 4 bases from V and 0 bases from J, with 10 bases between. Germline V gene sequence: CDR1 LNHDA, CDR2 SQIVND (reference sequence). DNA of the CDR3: TGTGCCAGTAGTACCGAGGTTCGCTCTGGAAACACCATATATTTT. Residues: CASSTEVRSGNTIYF.

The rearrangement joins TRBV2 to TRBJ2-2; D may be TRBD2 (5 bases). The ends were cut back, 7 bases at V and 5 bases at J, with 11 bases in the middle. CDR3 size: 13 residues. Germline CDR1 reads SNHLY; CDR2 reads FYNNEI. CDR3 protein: CASTPTGTGELFF. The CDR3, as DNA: TGTGCCAGCACCCCGACGGGAACCGGGGAGCTGTTTTTT.

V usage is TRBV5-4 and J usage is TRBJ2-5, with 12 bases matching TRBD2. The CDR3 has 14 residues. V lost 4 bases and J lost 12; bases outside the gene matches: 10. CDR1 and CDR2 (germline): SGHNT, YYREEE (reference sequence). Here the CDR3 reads CASSLILAGGKEYF. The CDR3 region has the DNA TGTGCCAGCAGCCTCATACTAGCGGGAGGAAAGGAGTACTTC.

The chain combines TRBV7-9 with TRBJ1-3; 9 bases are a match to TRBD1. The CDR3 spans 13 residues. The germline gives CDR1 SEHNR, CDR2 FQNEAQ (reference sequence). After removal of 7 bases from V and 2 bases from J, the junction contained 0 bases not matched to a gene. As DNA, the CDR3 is TGTGCCAGCAACAGGGGGCCTGGAAACACCATATATTTT. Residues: CASNRGPGNTIYF.

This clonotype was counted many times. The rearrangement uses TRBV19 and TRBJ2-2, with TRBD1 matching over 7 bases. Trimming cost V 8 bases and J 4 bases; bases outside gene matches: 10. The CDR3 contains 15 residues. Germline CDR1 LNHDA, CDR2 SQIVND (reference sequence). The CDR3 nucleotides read TGTGCCAGTGGCAGACAGGGAACCGGCACCGGGGAGCTGTTTTTT. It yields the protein CASGRQGTGTGELFF.

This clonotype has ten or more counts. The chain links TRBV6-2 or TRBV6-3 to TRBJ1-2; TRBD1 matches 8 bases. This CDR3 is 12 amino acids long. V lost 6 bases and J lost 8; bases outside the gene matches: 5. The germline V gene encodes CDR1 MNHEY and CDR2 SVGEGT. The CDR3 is CASSRTGNGYTF. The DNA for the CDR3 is TGTGCCAGCAGCCGGACAGGGAACGGCTACACCTTC.

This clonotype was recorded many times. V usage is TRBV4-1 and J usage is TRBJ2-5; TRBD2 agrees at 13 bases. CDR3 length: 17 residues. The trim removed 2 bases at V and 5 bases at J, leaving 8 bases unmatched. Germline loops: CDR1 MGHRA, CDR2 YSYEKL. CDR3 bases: TGCGCCAGCAGCCAACTCTTACTAGCGGGGGGGCAGGAGACCCAGTACTTC. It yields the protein CASSQLLLAGGQETQYF.

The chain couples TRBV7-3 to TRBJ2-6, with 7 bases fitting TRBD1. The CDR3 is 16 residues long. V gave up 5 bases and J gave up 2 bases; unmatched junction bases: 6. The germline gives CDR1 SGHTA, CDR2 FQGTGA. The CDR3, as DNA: TGTGCCAGCAGCCTGTCCGGGACAGCTGGGGCCAACGTCCTGACTTTC. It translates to CASSLSGTAGANVLTF.

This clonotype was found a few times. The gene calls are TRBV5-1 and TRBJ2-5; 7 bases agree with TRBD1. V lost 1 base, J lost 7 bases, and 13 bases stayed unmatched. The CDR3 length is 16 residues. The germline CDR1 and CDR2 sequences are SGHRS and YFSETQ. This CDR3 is CASSLTSGQPEGTQYF. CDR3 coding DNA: TGCGCCAGCAGCTTGACCTCGGGACAGCCTGAAGGGACCCAGTACTTC.

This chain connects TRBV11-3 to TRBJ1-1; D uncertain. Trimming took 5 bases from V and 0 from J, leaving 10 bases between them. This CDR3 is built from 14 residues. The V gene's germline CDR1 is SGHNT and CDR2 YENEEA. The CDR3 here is CASSLLELNTEAFF. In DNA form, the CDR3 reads TGTGCCAGCAGCCTCCTGGAGCTGAACACTGAAGCTTTCTTT.

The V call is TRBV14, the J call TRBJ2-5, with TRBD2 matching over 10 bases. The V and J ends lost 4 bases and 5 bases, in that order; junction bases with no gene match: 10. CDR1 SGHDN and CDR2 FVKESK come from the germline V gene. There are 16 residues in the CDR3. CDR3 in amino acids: CASSLGAGGNNETQYF. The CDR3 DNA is TGTGCCAGCAGCCTAGGAGCGGGGGGGAACAATGAGACCCAGTACTTC.

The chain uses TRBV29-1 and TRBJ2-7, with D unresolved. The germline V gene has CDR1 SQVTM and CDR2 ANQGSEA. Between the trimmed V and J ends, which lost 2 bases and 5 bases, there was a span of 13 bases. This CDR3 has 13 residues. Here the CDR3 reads CSVESSKVNEQYF. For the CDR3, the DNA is TGCAGCGTTGAATCCTCTAAGGTAAACGAGCAGTACTTC.